This T cell receptor beta chain comes out of a study of long-term antiretroviral therapy in people with HIV (dated by TCRdb to between 2020 and 2023). General notes on the study: Collection of the earliest samples took place about a decade ahead of the 2015 WHO recommendation for immediate ART, at a time when ART was typically delayed until CD4 counts fell. This retrospective serial study examined whether starting ART and sustained HIV suppression were associated with changes in the composition and diversity of the TRB repertoire in peripheral blood. A total of 150 to 200 cryopreserved PBMC samples came from approximately 30 adults with confirmed HIV infection and were collected serially over a mean of roughly six years (range 1-12). Among the approximately 32 participants with HIV, about a dozen were female. No cross-contamination during QIAcube processing was seen in test extractions of a monoclonal T-cell line run alongside around 34 polyclonal samples. General findings and caveats noted by the study authors: Because pre-ART samples had limited cell numbers, profiling was done on unsorted PBMC rather than on sorted CD4+ and CD8+ T cells. Inferences about post-ART repertoire changes are limited because no data were available on ART adherence, viral resistance or therapy changes. Expanded TRB clones identified before ART initiation dominated the repertoire across all time points, though the dominance fluctuated and decreased in many PLHIV after ART. The samples span the years 2004 to 2017, and the ART regimens used at that time may not be as effective as current regimens. CDR3 length ranges in HIV repertoires were narrower than in controls, and network structure suggested an antigen-experienced repertoire with only a slight naive shift after ART. Limited PBMC availability meant only the TCR beta chain was sequenced, without alpha chain pairing. A significant increase in TRB diversity was found to be associated with ART initiation, although TRB diversity was observed to remain significantly below that of transplant donor controls even after long-term ART.

To be included, a participant needed at least one PBMC sample from before ART initiation plus at least two post-ART samples. All participants with HIV were treated in the United States of America. Before DNA extraction, cryopreserved samples of about 0.95-11 million PBMC were thawed and then washed. At the time of the earliest PBMC sample, participants with HIV were aged between 23 and 54 years. PBMC samples from each participant spanned 1-4 timepoints before ART initiation and 2-8 timepoints after ART initiation, with a median of 7 samples. Serial HIV viral load, CD4+ T-cell count, ART history and demographic data were obtained for every participant. A Qiagen kit on a QIAcube was used to extract genomic DNA from unsorted PBMC, with samples processed in batches of 12. With respect to this clone: Its antigen has not been determined. Base qualities are not at hand, and no much larger clone is one base apart.

Sequencing of the TRB variable region was done with the immunoSEQ hsTCRB v3.0 assay at survey level resolution. TRB sequencing targeted a depth of about 40,000-50,000 T-cell genomes per sample. Pooled TRB libraries were sequenced on an Illumina MiSeq with a v3 150-cycle kit. The paper's processing steps were these. Repertoire analysis was performed in R inside a reproducible Nextflow workflow that covered QC, data transformation and analysis. LymphoSeq2, an R package for exploring AIRR-Seq data, was used to implement custom analyses. A few samples that yielded fewer than 5000 total TRB sequences were excluded, so that approximately 200 HIV repertoires were analyzed. Among the 180 or so HIV repertoires that were kept, some 61 were collected before ART initiation and more than 120 were collected after ART initiation. Repertoires were downsampled to 5000 TRB nucleotide sequences, with summary statistics averaged over 100 downsampling iterations. TRB sequences were retained for analysis only if CDR3 regions of at least seven amino acids were present. A Shannon entropy-derived clonality score and the Gini coefficient were used to measure diversity. Repertoire networks linked the top 5000 CDR3 amino acid sequences whenever two sequences differed by an edit distance of one. For TRB CDR3 amino acid sequences, antigen specificity groups and MHC restriction were predicted with GLIPH2. To flag known CMV, EBV, HIV or tissue antigen associations, CDR3 amino acid sequences were matched against VDJdb and McPAS-TCR. Pre-ART, post-ART and control groups were compared with Wilcoxon signed-rank tests and Holm-Bonferroni correction. TCRdb obtained this table from immuneACCESS and retained in-frame rearrangements with V and J assigned. These tables miss some clones; where compared with another copy, unresolved V genes account for less than half of the shortfall, and the remainder is unexplained. V and J calls and clone size are those listed in that table; D and trimming were worked out from the DNA. This sample comprises 30,000 to 35,000 clones, under 85% of them detected only once. About 3.5% of the sample belongs to the ten largest clones.

The sequence came from a man in his forties or fifties with HIV. This specimen was unsorted PBMCs, taken 3 years after starting antiretroviral therapy.

The CDR3 here reads CASSYSAAVNTEAFF. The sequenced DNA is TGTGCCAGCAGTTACAGTGCGGCGGTGAACACTGAAGCTTTCTTT. Recombination linked TRBV6-6 to TRBJ1-1, with no confidently assigned D gene. Cut back by 2 bases and 0 bases, the V and J ends lie 10 bases apart. CDR1 and CDR2 (MNHNY, SVGAGI) derive from the germline V gene (reference sequence). The CDR3, from cysteine to phenylalanine, totals 15 residues. Solely the CDR3 DNA is kept, with 45 bases framed from the first base.